The 30 T cell receptor beta chains given below trace back to one sample, sequenced in a study of T cells after posttransplantation cyclophosphamide. Profiled with immunoSEQ multiplex PCR; TCRdb holds only in-frame clones, not every one. The table shows some 33,000 clones, with roughly 90% occurring only once. Cells defined as naive were viable CD3+CD4+ or CD3+CD8+ and CCR7+CD45RA+CD45RO-CD95-CD27+CD28+. The sample taken for sequencing was naive CD4+ T cells sorted from blood. These receptors were taken from a man younger than 45 in good health and a related stem cell transplant donor.

This chain links TRBV7-3 with TRBJ2-2; the D gene is possibly TRBD1 (5 bases). Germline V lookup: CDR1 SGHTA, CDR2 FQGTGA. The V and J ends lost 2 bases and 5 bases respectively, with 9 bases between them. The CDR3 has 14 amino acids. The CDR3 here is CASSLQGRTGELFF. The CDR3 DNA sequence: TGTGCCAGCAGCTTACAGGGAAGGACCGGGGAGCTGTTTTTT.

The chain couples TRBV29-1 to TRBJ1-1; D remains unclear. Germline V gene lookup returns CDR1 SQVTM and CDR2 ANQGSEA. With 4 bases removed from V and 4 bases from J, the gap between germline ends came to 7 bases. There are 11 residues in the CDR3. The CDR3 spells CSVGGGTEAFF. Here the CDR3 DNA reads TGCAGCGTTGGCGGTGGCACTGAAGCTTTCTTT. Full variable domain (remainder filled in from reference TRBV29-1 and TRBJ1-1): SAVISQKPSRDICQRGTSLTIQCQVDSQVTMMFWYRQQPGQSLTLIATANQGSEATYESGFVIDKFPISRPNLTFSTLTVSNMSPEDSSIYLCSVGGGTEAFFGQGTRLTVV.

V is TRBV7-3 and J is TRBJ2-2; perhaps TRBD2 as D (6 bases). Germline CDR1 reads SGHTA; CDR2 reads FQGTGA. Trimming shortened V by 5 bases and J by 6 bases, and 19 bases separated the two germline ends. The CDR3 contains 16 residues. The CDR3 is CASSLGTFRGSGELFF. CDR3 bases: TGTGCCAGCAGCCTTGGGACTTTTCGGGGGTCCGGGGAGCTGTTTTTT.

This clone was counted only a few times. V is TRBV6-1 and J is TRBJ1-1; D is unclear. Germline loops: CDR1 MNHNS, CDR2 SASEGT. The V gene lost 6 bases and the J gene lost 6 bases, with 11 bases spanning the gap. The CDR3 covers 12 residues. The CDR3 is CASRVVGAEAFF. In DNA, the CDR3 is TGTGCCAGCAGAGTCGTCGGGGCTGAAGCTTTCTTT.

This clone has just a few counts. This chain joins TRBV19 and TRBJ1-5; TRBD1 matches at 8 bases. The CDR3 has 16 residues. V was pared by 6 bases and J by 0 bases, with 7 bases of the junction left unmatched. From germline, CDR1 is LNHDA and CDR2 SQIVND (reference sequence). CDR3 nucleotide sequence: TGTGCCAGTAGACCGGACAGGGCCTATAGCAATCAGCCCCAGCATTTT. It is translated as CASRPDRAYSNQPQHF. The full variable domain, with the rest looked up from reference TRBV19 and TRBJ1-5, is DGGITQSPKYLFRKEGQNVTLSCEQNLNHDAMYWYRQDPGQGLRLIYYSQIVNDFQKGDIAEGYSVSREKKESFPLTVTSAQKNPTAFYLCASRPDRAYSNQPQHFGDGTRLSIL.

The chain combines TRBV7-6 with TRBJ2-3, with TRBD2 as a possible D gene (7 bases). CDR1 is SGHVS, CDR2 FNYEAQ, per germline. This CDR3 is 17 amino acids long. V shed 0 bases and J shed 2 bases, with 15 bases lying between them. CDR3 residues: CASSLAGGGFSTDTQYF. The CDR3 nucleotides are TGTGCCAGCAGCTTAGCCGGCGGGGGCTTCTCCACAGATACGCAGTATTTT.

The J gene is TRBJ1-3, the V gene TRBV7-2; D unclear. CDR3 size: 12 residues. V was shortened by 5 bases and J by 1 base, with 3 bases between the two germline ends. Looked up from germline, CDR1 is SGHTA and CDR2 is FQGNSA. CDR3 loop: CASSQSGNTIYF. The CDR3, as DNA: TGTGCCAGCAGCCAGTCTGGAAACACCATATATTTT. The full variable domain, its missing parts supplied by reference TRBV7-2 and TRBJ1-3, is GAGVSQSPSNKVTEKGKDVELRCDPISGHTALYWYRQSLGQGLEFLIYFQGNSAPDKSGLPSDRFSAERTGGSVSTLTIQRTQQEDSAVYLCASSQSGNTIYFGEGSWLTVV.

The CDR3 reads CASRGASRNEQFF. CDR3 coding DNA: TGTGCCAGCCGGGGGGCGAGTCGGAATGAGCAGTTCTTC. The chain employs TRBV28 and TRBJ2-1; perhaps TRBD2 as D (7 bases). CDR1 is MDHEN and CDR2 is SYDVKM in the germline V gene. The CDR3 spans 13 residues. V was trimmed by 8 bases and J by 7 bases, leaving 15 bases between them.

Note on this clone: The junction differs from germline at one of its ends, possibly a read error. The chain carries TRBV9 and TRBJ2-7, with a possible D match to TRBD2 (6 bases). This CDR3 comprises 12 residues. Per germline, CDR1 SGDLS and CDR2 YYNGEE. This chain's CDR3 is CASSASSGGPTF. CDR3 sequence (DNA): TGTGCCAGCAGCGCCTCCTCCGGGGGACCCACCTTC.

This sequence joins TRBV7-8 and TRBJ1-5; a weak D match, TRBD1 (6 bases). The CDR3 has 18 residues. Germline CDR1 is SGHVS and CDR2 is FQNEAQ. V was trimmed by 0 bases and J by 2 bases, leaving 17 bases between them. This chain's CDR3 is CASSLAGHRVGGNQPQHF. The CDR3 DNA sequence: TGTGCCAGCAGCTTAGCGGGGCACAGGGTCGGCGGCAATCAGCCCCAGCATTTT.

The V and J genes are TRBV18 and TRBJ2-2; D may be TRBD1 (5 bases). Germline lookup yields CDR1 KGHSH and CDR2 LQKENI. The V end was cut by 1 base, the J end by 1 base, with 7 bases between. This CDR3 has 15 residues. CDR3 region: CASSPRQLNTGELFF. The CDR3 DNA reads TGTGCCAGCTCACCACGACAGCTGAACACCGGGGAGCTGTTTTTT.

This clone showed up just a few times. The chain is built from TRBV5-4 and TRBJ1-3, with 7 positions matching TRBD1. The V and J ends lost 4 bases and 0 bases, in that order; junction bases with no gene match: 4. The CDR3 is 15 amino acids. The germline CDR1 and CDR2 sequences are SGHNT and YYREEE (reference sequence). This CDR3 is CASSPRQGSGNTIYF. In DNA form, the CDR3 reads TGTGCCAGCAGCCCTAGACAGGGCTCTGGAAACACCATATATTTT.

The rearrangement uses TRBV19 and TRBJ1-1; D is ambiguous. The CDR3 is made up of 14 amino acids. V shed 4 bases and J shed 0 bases, with 9 bases lying between them. Germline values: CDR1 LNHDA, CDR2 SQIVND (reference sequence). The CDR3 sequence: CASSNGVMNTEAFF. The CDR3, as DNA: TGTGCCAGTAGTAACGGAGTAATGAACACTGAAGCTTTCTTT.

This clone was recorded once. The J gene is TRBJ2-7, the V gene TRBV10-1; maybe TRBD2 (5 bases). The CDR3 extends over 15 amino acids. Per germline, CDR1 WNHNN and CDR2 SYGVQD (reference sequence). Trimming took off 3 bases at V and 0 bases at J, with 12 bases between the two ends. For the CDR3, the DNA is TGCGCCAGCAGTGATAGTAGCGTAAACTCCTACGAGCAGTACTTC. It yields the protein CASSDSSVNSYEQYF.

The V call is TRBV5-1, the J call TRBJ2-1; D may be TRBD2 (6 bases). The V gene's germline CDR1 is SGHRS and CDR2 YFSETQ. The CDR3 contains 15 residues. Trimming cost V 0 bases and J 4 bases, with 11 bases left between them. Here the CDR3 reads CASSLGVGGYNEQFF. The CDR3 nucleotides are TGCGCCAGCAGCTTGGGGGTGGGGGGATACAATGAGCAGTTCTTC.

As for this clone: Different DNA sequences within this sample yield the same CDR3. This chain links TRBV27 with TRBJ2-1; TRBD1 aligns across 9 bases. Unmatched junction bases numbered 9, after V lost 6 bases and J lost 6 bases. The CDR3 is made up of 15 amino acids. Germline CDR1 reads MNHEY; CDR2 reads SMNVEV (reference sequence). The CDR3 region has the DNA TGTGCCAGCAGACTTACCGGGACAGGGCCCAATGAGCAGTTCTTC. The encoded protein is CASRLTGTGPNEQFF.

About this clone: Mismatch with germline at one junction end may stem from a read error. The chain is built from TRBV7-7 and TRBJ2-5; 9 bases fit TRBD1. The CDR3 covers 13 residues. CDR1 SSHAT and CDR2 FNYEAQ come from the germline V gene (reference sequence). CDR3 in amino acids: CASSLGTGETQYF. As DNA, the CDR3 is TGTGCTAGCAGCCTAGGGACAGGGGAGACCCAGTACTTC.

This clone was recorded only once. This chain connects TRBV9 to TRBJ1-2, with 11 nucleotides matching TRBD1. Germline values: CDR1 SGDLS, CDR2 YYNGEE. The junction had 2 bases not matched to a gene; V was cut back by 4 bases and J by 3 bases. The CDR3 runs 14 residues. The CDR3 DNA is TGTGCCAGCAGCTCGGGACAGGGGGACTATGGCTACACCTTC. It encodes CASSSGQGDYGYTF.

Points on this clone: A read error is likely, as this CDR3 ends without the conserved phenylalanine or tryptophan. The DNA is left out, because the CDR3 cannot be placed on it with certainty; the CDR3 is given as TCRdb lists it. The chain links TRBV6-4 to TRBJ1-2; TRBD1, as called in the table, went unchecked against the DNA. Germline V gene data show CDR1 as MRHNA and CDR2 as SNTAGT. The CDR3 adds up to 10 amino acids, both ends counted. The CDR3 spells CASSDSNRDV.

The rearrangement uses TRBV19 and TRBJ1-2, with D possibly matching TRBD1 (6 bases). V lost 5 bases to trimming and J lost 6 bases, with 22 bases between them. This CDR3 spans 16 amino acids. Per germline, CDR1 LNHDA and CDR2 SQIVND (reference sequence). The CDR3 sequence: CASSPLLGGRADGYTF. The CDR3 nucleotides are TGTGCCAGTAGTCCACTTTTGGGGGGGCGCGCGGATGGCTACACCTTC.

The chain employs TRBV7-9 and TRBJ2-3, with 10 bases lining up with TRBD2. With 3 bases clipped from V and 3 bases from J, the junction kept 6 bases outside the gene matches. CDR1 and CDR2 (germline): SEHNR, FQNEAQ (reference sequence). CDR3 length: 16 residues. The CDR3 DNA reads as TGTGCCAGCAGCTTCCAAGCGGGGGGGCAAACAGATACGCAGTATTTT. Translation gives CASSFQAGGQTDTQYF.

The V call is TRBV5-1, the J call TRBJ2-1, with 16 bases lining up with TRBD2. Germline assignment: CDR1 SGHRS and CDR2 YFSETQ. The CDR3 consists of 15 residues. Losses at the gene ends were 3 bases for V and 7 bases for J; bases not matched to a gene: 1. CDR3 sequence: CASSSGLAGGNEQFF. The CDR3 nucleotides are TGCGCCAGCAGCTCGGGACTAGCGGGGGGGAATGAGCAGTTCTTC.

The chain has TRBV28 and TRBJ1-1; tentative D call: TRBD1 (5 bases). Germline values: CDR1 MDHEN, CDR2 SYDVKM. The V gene lost 2 bases and the J gene lost 6 bases, with 13 bases spanning the gap. The CDR3 contains 14 residues. The CDR3 bases are TGTGCCAGCAGTTTAGAGGTGACACAGGCTGAAGCTTTCTTT. This sequence encodes CASSLEVTQAEAFF.

This sequence joins TRBV28 and TRBJ1-2, with D possibly TRBD1 on 5 matching bases. V lost 4 bases and J 8 bases, leaving 11 bases between the germline ends. CDR1 is MDHEN and CDR2 is SYDVKM in the germline V gene. The CDR3 is 12 residues long. CDR3 sequence reads: CASSSGLGGYTF. The CDR3 region has the DNA TGTGCCAGCAGTTCGGGACTAGGGGGCTACACCTTC.

The chain carries TRBV7-2 and TRBJ2-3; 10 bases line up with TRBD1. CDR3 length: 16 amino acids. V trimming: 0 bases; J trimming: 3 bases; junction bases outside the gene matches: 3. Germline V gene sequence: CDR1 SGHTA, CDR2 FQGNSA. This CDR3 reads CASSLAPGQGTDTQYF. The CDR3 DNA is TGTGCCAGCAGCTTAGCTCCGGGACAGGGGACAGATACGCAGTATTTT.

DNA of the CDR3: TGTGCCAGCAGCTTGATTGTAGCGGGGTACACAGATACGCAGTATTTT. This encodes CASSLIVAGYTDTQYF. The chain uses TRBV5-6 and TRBJ2-3; 8 bases line up with TRBD2. Losses at the gene ends were 1 base for V and 2 bases for J; bases not matched to a gene: 6. Germline assignment: CDR1 SGHDT and CDR2 YYEEEE. The CDR3 is made up of 16 amino acids.

The rearrangement uses TRBV6-5 and TRBJ1-2; TRBD1 is a possible D gene (6 bases). This CDR3 is 12 amino acids long. Looked up from germline, CDR1 is MNHEY and CDR2 is SVGAGI. With 6 bases removed from V and 3 bases from J, the gap between germline ends came to 8 bases. Here the CDR3 reads CASRDSYYGYTF. The CDR3 DNA reads as TGTGCCAGCAGGGACAGCTACTATGGCTACACCTTC.

This clone was detected once. The chain recombines TRBV5-4 with TRBJ1-6; D unresolved. The V and J ends lost 0 bases and 4 bases respectively, with 8 bases between them. Germline CDR1 SGHNT, CDR2 YYREEE (reference sequence). The CDR3 contains 15 residues. CDR3 nucleotides: TGTGCCAGCAGCTTGGGTGTCAGTTATAATTCACCCCTCCACTTT. Its translation: CASSLGVSYNSPLHF.

This chain uses TRBV15 with TRBJ1-1; TRBD1 agrees at 9 bases. With 1 base clipped from V and 0 bases from J, the junction kept 3 bases outside the gene matches. The CDR3 runs 16 residues. The germline V gene encodes CDR1 LNHNV and CDR2 YYDKDF (reference sequence). CDR3 in DNA: TGTGCCACCAGCAGAGCCGGGACAGGGCTGAACACTGAAGCTTTCTTT. This translates into CATSRAGTGLNTEAFF.

This chain links TRBV4-1 with TRBJ2-3; 9 nucleotides match TRBD2. CDR1 is MGHRA, CDR2 YSYEKL, per germline. The junction had 6 bases not matched to a gene; V was cut back by 1 base and J by 7 bases. CDR3 length: 15 amino acids. In nucleotides, the CDR3 is TGCGCCAGCAGCCAAGTCGTAGCGGGGGCATATACGCAGTATTTT. Translating gives CASSQVVAGAYTQYF.